The present T cell receptor (beta chain) was sequenced within a study of vaccination effects on CD4 cells after COVID-19 (dated by TCRdb to the early 2020s). For the study in its entirety: Across the study, the median time from the second dose to post-vaccine sampling was 72 days (range 14 to 241). SARS-CoV-2 spike-specific CD4+ TCR repertoires from before and after mRNA vaccination were compared in COVID-19 convalescent patients and in infection-naive vaccine recipients. The full study included over 8 COVID-19 convalescent patients and several SARS-CoV-2-naive healthy vaccine recipients. The Oncomine TCR Beta short-read assay on an Illumina iSeq 100 was used to sequence cultures from other donors in the study.

In the ViraFEST assay, PBMC were stimulated with viral peptide pools, and TCR sequencing was then used to find antigen-specific CD4+ T cell clonotypes based on their expansion. After around ten days of culture, CD4+ T cells were isolated with the EasySep CD4+ T cell isolation kit. Two doses of either the BNT162b2 or the mRNA-1273 mRNA SARS-CoV-2 vaccine were administered to participants. Healthy vaccine recipients had no prior SARS-CoV-2 infection, confirmed by negative nucleocapsid antibodies before and after vaccination. A few million PBMC per well were cultured with approximately 10 ug/ml peptides in IMDM containing 5% human AB serum, roughly 9.5 IU/ml IL-2 and gentamicin. Half of the culture medium was replaced with fresh IL-2-containing medium on days 3 and 7. Unless noted otherwise, every peptide stimulation condition was grown in triplicate wells. Using Ficoll-Paque Plus gradient centrifugation, PBMC were separated from whole blood and then either used fresh or cryopreserved at -140C. The overlapping peptide pools covered the spike proteins of SARS-CoV-2 and of the common cold coronaviruses HCoV-NL63, HCoV-OC43 and HCoV-229E. Genomic DNA was extracted from cultured CD4+ T cells with the QIAamp micro DNA kit.

The germline V gene (reference sequence) gives CDR1 as SEHNR and CDR2 as FQNEAQ. CDR3 length: 15 amino acids, cysteine to phenylalanine. The retained sequence is limited to the CDR3, 45 bases, with the frame set at the first base. Trimming accounts for 5 bases at V and 4 bases at J, while the number of junction bases matched to no gene is 7. Overall results and qualifications from the work: At late post-vaccination timepoints, both infection-induced and vaccine-induced clones showed marked clonal contraction, consistent with waning T cell responses. In healthy vaccine recipients, vaccine-induced clones were almost all SARS-CoV-2 mono-reactive, with only 1 of 255 cross-reactive with common cold coronaviruses. Limitations of the study were the small number of convalescent patients and the absence of early post-infection timepoints.

Libraries came from the immunoSEQ multiplex PCR assay. TCR beta CDR3 sequencing was performed on DNA from the cultured, isolated CD4+ T cells. From the authors' description of their analysis: Non-productive TCR sequences were discarded, and reads were trimmed to the CDR3 region, with only CDR3s of 7 or more amino acids retained. Antigen-specific clonotypes were identified using the MANAFEST web app by comparison of expansion in peptide wells against reference cultures. Positive clones required FDR<0.05 expansion versus reference and all other wells, odds ratio above 5, and frequency above 0.1% in two replicate wells. A clonotype was called cross-reactive if it was significantly expanded both in SARS-CoV-2 spike wells and in at least one common cold coronavirus spike condition. CDR3 similarity was assessed by Levenshtein distance using the stringdist R package, and unrooted trees were constructed with ape in R 3.6.1. As stored in TCRdb, this immuneACCESS dataset retains in-frame rearrangements with V and J assigned. A fraction of the clones does not appear; measured against another copy, unresolved V genes explain less than half of the discrepancy, and the remainder lacks a known reason. D and trimming were read from the DNA, whereas the V and J calls and clone size are those reported in that table. This sample has roughly 41,000 clones in its table, and 65% to 75% of those were observed once. More than 12% of the sample rests with the top ten.

A remark on this clone: Its antigen specificity is not known. Base qualities are missing; no much larger clone stands one base away.

This material consisted of CD4+ T cells from PBMCs cultured with HCoV-OC43 spike peptides, taken after COVID-19 vaccination. The cell subset or site label of this sample denotes: HCoV-OC43 spike overlapping peptide pool stimulation. The sequence was obtained from a human donor who received a COVID-19 vaccine. The rearranged segments are TRBV7-9 and TRBJ1-3, with 8 bases in between that match TRBD1. In nucleotides, the sequence is TGTGCCAGCAGCGCGGGACAGGAGGAAGGAAACACCATATATTTT. Its coded protein is CASSAGQEEGNTIYF.